This TCR beta chain was sequenced during a study of blood T cell repertoires in COVID-19. Study as a whole: Acute and convalescent COVID-19 samples came from the United States, Italy and Spain.

Methods used by the authors: Cell counts per sample came from amplifying reference gene primers. This table comes from immunoSEQ multiplex PCR, and its TCRdb copy is limited to in-frame clones, with some not included. From that table come the V and J calls and clone size; the DNA was used to work out D and trimming. The data hold some 200,000 clones, with about 88% observed a single time. Per germline, CDR1 SGHRS and CDR2 YFSETQ. CDR3 length equals 16 residues. The V end was cut by 1 base, the J end by 2 bases, with 12 bases between. Material for sequencing was peripheral blood. The sequence came from a man aged 40-50 years with active or convalescent COVID-19. The rearrangement joins TRBV5-1 to TRBJ2-2; D possibly corresponds to TRBD1 (6 bases). As DNA, the CDR3 is TGCGCCAGCAGCTTGCCAGGGGCTATAAACACCGGGGAGCTGTTTTTT. Its protein product is CASSLPGAINTGELFF.